The rows below give T cell receptor beta chains drawn from one sample of a study of T cells in Graves' hyperthyroidism and ophthalmopathy. TCRdb analysed the multiplex PCR reads with MiXCR anew, one entry per CDR3 protein. The sample records almost 600,000 distinct CDR3 sequences, around 46% being singletons. The sample consisted of peripheral blood or thyroid tissue (not recorded which). Receptors were obtained from a young woman with Graves' hyperthyroidism. CDR3s include the opening cysteine and the closing phenylalanine or tryptophan. Each record gives: D gene, V gene, clone size, J gene, CDR3 DNA, CDR3 protein. The D gene is left open where the match is weak. Size values are once, few and many counts, or a class for expanded clones, and some rows have none.

.	TRBV7-2	.	TRBJ1-3	TGTGCCAGCAGCCCGGACTGGAACACCATATATTTT	CASSPDWNTIYF
TRBD1	TRBV2	few	TRBJ1-1	TGTGCCAGCAGTTTCCGGGACAGGGACCCGAACACTGAAGCTTTCTTT	CASSFRDRDPNTEAFF
.	TRBV2	.	TRBJ2-5	TGTGCCAGCAGTATAGCTCCGGTAATAGGGCAAGAGACCCAGTACTTC	CASSIAPVIGQETQYF
.	TRBV15	many	TRBJ1-1	TGTGCCACCAGCAGAGCCCAAGCAATAAACACTGAAGCTTTCTTT	CATSRAQAINTEAFF
.	TRBV24-1	many	TRBJ1-2	TGTGCCACCAGTGATTCCGGGGTGGATTATGGCTACACCTTC	CATSDSGVDYGYTF
TRBD1	TRBV2	many	TRBJ2-6	TGTGCCAGCAGGAGGACAGGGGTCACCCACTCTGGGGCCAACGTCCTGACTTTC	CASRRTGVTHSGANVLTF
.	TRBV20-1	few	TRBJ2-3	TGCAGTGCTAGAGATGTCTTCGGCAGCGGCACAGATACGCAGTATTTT	CSARDVFGSGTDTQYF
.	TRBV12-3/TRBV12-4	.	TRBJ2-2	TGTGCCAGCAGTCCTCGACAGGCGCCCACCGGGGAGCTGTTTTTT	CASSPRQAPTGELFF
.	TRBV27	.	TRBJ2-7	TGTGCCAGTTCGAGCCAAGGGGGCTACGAGCAGTACTTC	CASSSQGGYEQYF
.	TRBV27	.	TRBJ1-3	TGTGCCAGCAGTTACCGAGGGGCGTCAGAAGTAACTGGAAACACCATATATTTT	CASSYRGASEVTGNTIYF
TRBD2	TRBV20-1	many	TRBJ2-2	TGCAGTGCTAGCGTTCTAGCGGGAACCGGGGAGCTGTTTTTT	CSASVLAGTGELFF
.	TRBV6-2/TRBV6-3	.	TRBJ1-6	TGTGCCAGCAGTTCCGGGGGGAGCTCCTATAATTCACCCCTCCACTTT	CASSSGGSSYNSPLHF
.	TRBV29-1	once	TRBJ1-2	TGCAGCGTAGGAGATGGAGGGTATGGATACACCTTC	CSVGDGGYGYTF
.	TRBV20-1	.	TRBJ2-1	TGCAGTGCTATCCCACTAGCTCTTCCCTACAATGAGCAGTTCTTC	CSAIPLALPYNEQFF
.	TRBV5-8	many	TRBJ1-6	TGTGCCAGCAGCCTTCTATCTGAACCCCTCCACTTT	CASSLLSEPLHF
.	TRBV11-3	.	TRBJ1-2	TGTGCCAGCAGCTCCCTAGGAGGGACAAACACCTTC	CASSSLGGTNTF
.	TRBV24-1	many	TRBJ1-1	TGTGCCACCAGTGTAGGAGAACGTGCTGAAGCTTTCTTT	CATSVGERAEAFF
TRBD1	TRBV2	many	TRBJ1-1	TGTGCCAGCAGGGGGTTAGACAGGGAAAAATTAAACACTGAAGCTTTCTTT	CASRGLDREKLNTEAFF
.	TRBV10-3	.	TRBJ1-1	TGTGCCATCACGGGGCAGGGGACGCCAAGCACTGAAGCTTTCTTT	CAITGQGTPSTEAFF
.	TRBV5-1	once	TRBJ2-3	TGCGCCAGCAGCAGGACCGGGAACAGCCGGGCAGATACGCAGTATTTT	CASSRTGNSRADTQYF
TRBD1	TRBV7-2	many	TRBJ1-5	TGTGCCAGCAGCTTAGTAGGAGGACAGGGGAATCAGCCCCAGCATTTT	CASSLVGGQGNQPQHF
TRBD2	TRBV5-1	.	TRBJ2-7	TGCGCCAGCAGCTCGCCCGGGAGGAGCTCCTACGAGCAGTACTTC	CASSSPGRSSYEQYF
TRBD2	TRBV7-2	few	TRBJ2-7	TGTGCCAGCAGGCCGGGGGGACTAGCGGGCGACGAGCAGTACTTC	CASRPGGLAGDEQYF
.	TRBV5-1	many	TRBJ2-5	TGCGCCAGCCGCAGACAGGAGTACTCCCAAGAGACCCAGTACTTC	CASRRQEYSQETQYF
TRBD1	TRBV24-1	many	TRBJ1-4	TGTGCCACCATGGACAGGGGCCGATATCGATCAACTAATGAAAAACTGTTTTTT	CATMDRGRYRSTNEKLFF
.	TRBV4-1	.	TRBJ1-2	TGCGCCAGCAGCCAACTTCTCGGGCCGCGTTCCTACGGCTACACCTTC	CASSQLLGPRSYGYTF
TRBD2	TRBV30	.	TRBJ2-6	TGTGCCTGGAGTGTAACTAGCGGGACTACCGGGGCCAACGTCCTGACCTTC	CAWSVTSGTTGANVLTF
TRBD1	TRBV7-9	many	TRBJ1-1	TGTGCCAGCAGTAGAGTAGGGGGGACAGATGAAGCTTTCTTT	CASSRVGGTDEAFF
.	TRBV20-1	many	TRBJ1-1	TGCAGTGCTAGGGAGGTCTTCGTTGCGACTGAAGCTTTCTTT	CSAREVFVATEAFF
TRBD2	TRBV19	.	TRBJ2-2	TGTGCCAGTAGTAGCCTGGGACTAGCGGGCACCGGGGAGCTGTTTTTT	CASSSLGLAGTGELFF
.	TRBV2	.	TRBJ1-2	TGTGCCAGCAGTCTAGCCTTGGACTATGGCTACACCTTC	CASSLALDYGYTF
TRBD2	TRBV29-1	.	TRBJ2-7	TGCAGCGTCGGAACTAGCGGGGTCTCCTACGAGCAGTACTTC	CSVGTSGVSYEQYF
.	TRBV27	.	TRBJ1-5	TGTGCCAGCGGGATCCAGGGTACGGAGACCCAGCATTTT	CASGIQGTETQHF
.	TRBV3-1	few	TRBJ1-1	TGTGCCAGCAGCCAAGATGCTTACCCTATTAGGCGGAACACTGAAGCTTTCTTT	CASSQDAYPIRRNTEAFF
TRBD1	TRBV29-1	many	TRBJ1-1	TGCAGCGTCATCGACGGGAACCGGGACAGGGGATCCATAGCTTTCTTT	CSVIDGNRDRGSIAFF
.	TRBV20-1	many	TRBJ2-7	TGCAGTGCCGGGGGGACAGGCTACGAGCAGTACTTC	CSAGGTGYEQYF
TRBD2	TRBV10-3	.	TRBJ2-7	TGTGCCATCAGTGAGTCCTGGACTAGCGGGAGCTACGAGCAGTACTTC	CAISESWTSGSYEQYF